The sequence of this T cell receptor beta chain was determined in a study of vaccination effects on CD4 cells after COVID-19 (dated by TCRdb to between 2021 and 2022). Looking at the study overall: Participants received two doses of either the BNT162b2 or the mRNA-1273 mRNA SARS-CoV-2 vaccine. Pre-vaccine samples were collected from a couple of convalescent patients 16 days and one week before the first dose, corresponding to 142 and 148 days after COVID-19 diagnosis. In the study, cultures from other donors were sequenced using the Oncomine TCR Beta short-read assay on an Illumina iSeq 100. SARS-CoV-2 spike-specific CD4+ TCR repertoires were compared before and after mRNA vaccination in COVID-19 convalescent patients and in infection-naive vaccine recipients. Altogether, 10 COVID-19 convalescent patients and a handful of SARS-CoV-2-naive healthy vaccine recipients made up the full study. The full study reports these points: The study was limited by a small number of convalescent patients and lacked early post-infection timepoints. In convalescent patients, the post-vaccine spike-reactive repertoire consisted mainly of new vaccine-induced clones, largely distinct from infection-induced clones. Both infection-induced and vaccine-induced clones contracted markedly at late post-vaccination timepoints, which is consistent with waning T cell responses.

In the ViraFEST assay, PBMC were stimulated with viral peptide pools, and antigen-specific CD4+ T cell clonotypes were then identified by expansion using TCR sequencing. After around 11 days of culture, CD4+ T cells were isolated with the EasySep CD4+ T cell isolation kit. PCR-confirmed SARS-CoV-2 infection had occurred in convalescent patients between March and December 2020, before the Alpha, Beta and Delta variants emerged in the United States. Each well held two million PBMC cultured in IMDM containing about 5.4% human AB serum, approximately 10 IU/ml IL-2 and gentamicin, along with around 9.1 ug/ml peptides. On days 3 and 7, half of the culture medium was replaced with fresh IL-2-containing medium. Unless noted otherwise, every peptide stimulation condition was grown in triplicate wells. Using Ficoll-Paque Plus gradient centrifugation, PBMC were separated from whole blood and then either used fresh or cryopreserved at -140C. The QIAamp micro DNA kit was used to extract genomic DNA from the cultured CD4+ T cells.

In regard to this clone: Its antigen remains unidentified. Base qualities are not recorded, but no much larger clone differs from it by a single base.

At the junction V is shortened by 6 bases and J by 6 bases, with 12 bases in between. CDR1 and CDR2 (MNHEY, SVGAGI) derive from the germline V gene. Its CDR3 holds 13 amino acids, cysteine through phenylalanine. Only CDR3 DNA is held: 39 bases, read in frame from base 1. Library construction relied on the immunoSEQ multiplex PCR assay. TCR beta CDR3 sequencing was performed on DNA from the cultured, isolated CD4+ T cells. Regarding the original processing steps: The analysis removed non-productive TCR sequences, trimmed reads to the CDR3 region, and retained only CDR3s that were 7 or more amino acids long. Antigen-specific clonotypes were identified using the MANAFEST web app by comparison of expansion in peptide wells against reference cultures. Positive clones required FDR<0.05 expansion versus reference and all other wells, odds ratio above 5, and frequency above 0.1% in two replicate wells. Cross-reactive clonotypes were defined as significantly expanded in SARS-CoV-2 spike wells and in at least one common cold coronavirus spike condition. Using the stringdist R package, CDR3 similarity was measured by Levenshtein distance, and unrooted trees were constructed with ape in R 3.6.1. This is the immuneACCESS table as TCRdb keeps it, with only in-frame sequences that have V and J called. A part of the clones is gone; compared with another copy, unresolved V genes explain less than half, and the rest is unexplained. V, J and clone size were drawn from that table, and D and trimming were deduced from the DNA. The sample table shows fewer than 40,000 clones, and 72% are seen once. In total, the top ten clones hold around 30% of the sample.

This clonotype originated in a human donor who had a prior SARS-CoV-2 infection. The sequences come from CD4+ T cells from PBMCs cultured with a peptide pool, collected before COVID-19 vaccination. The chain links TRBV6-5 with TRBJ2-1; TRBD2 is a weak D gene call, 6 bases matching. The DNA is as follows: TGTGCCAGCAGACCCGGGACTTTCAATGAGCAGTTCTTC. It codes for CASRPGTFNEQFF.